This TCR beta chain was obtained from a study of shared T cell receptors in the human thymus. This table comes from immunoSEQ multiplex PCR, and its TCRdb copy is limited to in-frame clones, with some not included. The table records 540,000 or so clones, about 80% of them present only once. The sample was also linked to a second study, of human thymus T cells. From that paper: The donors were infants in Finland with congenital heart defects, otherwise immunologically healthy. Resected material from corrective heart surgery provided the thymus tissue analysed.

Sequenced input: thymocytes. This clonotype was sampled from a boy under two years old with a congenital heart defect.

The CDR3: CASSRTQGMGSYEQYF. The CDR3 nucleotides are TGTGCCAGCAGCAGGACGCAGGGGATGGGCTCCTACGAGCAGTACTTC. The chain links TRBV5-4 to TRBJ2-7, with a weak D call TRBD1 (6 bases). Per germline, CDR1 SGHNT and CDR2 YYREEE (reference sequence). The length of the CDR3 is 16 residues. V was clipped by 4 bases and J by 0 bases, with 17 bases between them. The full variable domain, its missing parts supplied by reference TRBV5-4 and TRBJ2-7, is ETGVTQSPTHLIKTRGQQVTLRCSSQSGHNTVSWYQQALGQGPQFIFQYYREEENGRGNFPPRFSGLQFPNYSSELNVNALELDDSALYLCASSRTQGMGSYEQYFGPGTRLTVT.